The 22 T cell receptor beta chains in this list originate from one sample, sequenced in a study of CXCR3-negative and CXCR3-positive naive CD8 T cells. cDNA libraries for TRB were generated by 5' RACE incorporating UMI labels. TCRdb re-called the 5' RACE reads and shows each CDR3 protein once, DNA omitted. The clone table shows 20,000 to 25,000 distinct CDR3 sequences, with the ten largest holding around 20%. Sample: memory CD8+ T cells from blood. The origin of the receptors is a human donor in good health. Some clones in this sample may be carry-over from other donors' samples.

The V and J genes are TRBV4-2 and TRBJ2-1; TCRdb calls TRBD2, which cannot be checked without DNA. CDR3 size: 15 residues. Per germline, CDR1 LGHNA and CDR2 YNFKEQ. The chain's CDR3 is CASSQPSGGAFEQFF.

V gene TRBV15 combines with J gene TRBJ2-1; TCRdb's D gene call, TRBD2, goes unchecked for lack of DNA. This CDR3 is 15 amino acids long. Germline loops: CDR1 LNHNV, CDR2 YYDKDF (reference sequence). CDR3 region: CATSRASGTYNEQFF.

The chain has TRBV29-1 and TRBJ2-1; TCRdb calls TRBD1, which cannot be checked without DNA. The CDR3 has 14 amino acids. Germline CDR1 and CDR2: SQVTM and ANQGSEA. CDR3 sequence reads: CSVGRGQDSNEQFF.

The chain joins TRBV20-1 to TRBJ2-7; TCRdb returns TRBD1, unconfirmable since there is no DNA. CDR1 is DFQATT and CDR2 is SNEGSKA in the germline V gene (reference sequence). The CDR3 loop spans 18 amino acids. CDR3 sequence reads: CSARDGLAVGGDSYEQYF.

The rearrangement uses TRBV15 and TRBJ2-7. From germline, CDR1 is LNHNV and CDR2 YYDKDF (reference sequence). CDR3 length: 14 amino acids. The CDR3 loop reads CATSRDGNDYEQYF. Drawing the rest from reference TRBV15 and TRBJ2-7, the complete variable domain is DAMVIQNPRYQVTQFGKPVTLSCSQTLNHNVMYWYQQKSSQAPKLLFHYYDKDFNNEADTPDNFQSRRPNTSFCFLDIRSPGLGDTAMYLCATSRDGNDYEQYFGPGTRLTVT.

The V and J genes are TRBV6-2 or TRBV6-3 and TRBJ2-7; TCRdb picks TRBD1, but there is no DNA to check that call. The CDR3 consists of 17 residues. Germline V lookup: CDR1 MNHEY, CDR2 SVGEGT. The CDR3 is CASSYRDRGRVSYEQYF.

This chain joins TRBV29-1 and TRBJ2-5; absent DNA, TCRdb's TRBD1 call cannot be checked. The germline V gene encodes CDR1 SQVTM and CDR2 ANQGSEA. The CDR3 is made up of 14 amino acids. The CDR3: CSVQGTPAGETQYF.

The chain employs TRBV7-8 and TRBJ2-3; TCRdb's D call of TRBD1 is untestable without DNA. CDR3 size: 16 residues. Germline CDR1 is SGHVS and CDR2 is FQNEAQ. The CDR3 spells CASSSQRGPFADTQYF.

The CDR3: CASRLRSGAYEQYF. The chain is built from TRBV14 and TRBJ2-7; the D gene TCRdb calls, TRBD2, cannot be checked with no DNA. The CDR3 has 14 amino acids. Germline CDR1 is SGHDN and CDR2 is FVKESK.

The chain carries TRBV29-1 and TRBJ2-3; TCRdb reports TRBD1, a call that lacks DNA to check it against. The CDR3 consists of 17 residues. The germline CDR1 and CDR2 sequences are SQVTM and ANQGSEA. The CDR3 sequence is CSVELIRGAQRTDTQYF.

V and J are TRBV28 and TRBJ2-3. The length of the CDR3 is 15 residues. The germline V gene has CDR1 MDHEN and CDR2 SYDVKM. The CDR3 is CATIRTGSSTDTQYF.

The V gene is TRBV9, the J gene TRBJ1-4; TCRdb lists TRBD1, though no DNA is available to test this call. The germline V gene encodes CDR1 SGDLS and CDR2 YYNGEE. The CDR3 consists of 16 residues. CDR3 protein: CASSVAEGADYEKLFF. The full variable domain, completed using reference TRBV9 and TRBJ1-4, is DSGVTQTPKHLITATGQRVTLRCSPRSGDLSVYWYQQSLDQGLQFLIQYYNGEERAKGNILERFSAQQFPDLHSELNLSSLELGDSALYFCASSVAEGADYEKLFFGSGTQLSVL.

Judged by frequency, this clonotype is medium-sized (0.01 to 0.1%). The gene calls are TRBV4-1 and TRBJ2-3; TCRdb names TRBD1, which stays unverified in the absence of DNA. Per germline, CDR1 MGHRA and CDR2 YSYEKL. CDR3 length equals 18 residues. The CDR3 loop reads CASSQDGVPGQGTDTQYF.

The chain joins TRBV9 to TRBJ2-1; TCRdb indicates TRBD2, and absent DNA this call remains unverified. This CDR3 region has 17 residues. The germline V gene encodes CDR1 SGDLS and CDR2 YYNGEE. The chain's CDR3 is CASSVSIAGETMDEQFF.

The rearrangement joins TRBV7-8 to TRBJ2-7; the D call from TCRdb, TRBD1, cannot be confirmed without DNA. The CDR3 runs to 15 residues. Germline CDR1 is SGHVS and CDR2 is FQNEAQ. The CDR3 loop reads CASSLVGQGIDEQYF.

The gene calls are TRBV15 and TRBJ1-3. Per the germline V gene, CDR1 is LNHNV and CDR2 is YYDKDF (reference sequence). The length of the CDR3 is 16 residues. CDR3 region: CATSEKRMVPGNTIYF.

This chain uses TRBV27 with TRBJ2-7. The CDR3 totals 14 residues. CDR1 MNHEY and CDR2 SMNVEV come from the germline V gene (reference sequence). The CDR3 region is CASSFLGNTHEQYF.

By frequency, this clonotype registers medium-sized. V is TRBV29-1 and J is TRBJ2-7; checking the TCRdb D call of TRBD1 is not possible without DNA. The CDR3 is 16 amino acids. Germline V gene lookup returns CDR1 SQVTM and CDR2 ANQGSEA. This chain's CDR3 is CSVVGGGRQGFYEQYF.

The gene calls are TRBV6-1 and TRBJ2-1; TCRdb returns TRBD2, unconfirmable since there is no DNA. CDR1 is MNHNS, CDR2 SASEGT, per germline. The CDR3 is made up of 15 amino acids. CDR3 region: CASSALAGDLDEQFF.

The chain has TRBV29-1 and TRBJ2-3; TCRdb proposes TRBD1, but this gene call is untestable without DNA. Germline V gene sequence: CDR1 SQVTM, CDR2 ANQGSEA. The length of the CDR3 is 16 residues. CDR3 amino acids: CSVEDLRGDYTDTQYF.

The CDR3: CASSQAEGESKNIQYF. The V call is TRBV4-1, the J call TRBJ2-4. This CDR3 region has 16 residues. Germline V gene lookup returns CDR1 MGHRA and CDR2 YSYEKL.

V usage is TRBV7-6 and J usage is TRBJ2-2; the D call of TRBD2 rests on TCRdb alone, since no DNA is present to check it. In germline, CDR1 is SGHVS, CDR2 FNYEAQ. The CDR3 contains 18 residues. This CDR3 reads CASSLLASQGSGSGELFF.